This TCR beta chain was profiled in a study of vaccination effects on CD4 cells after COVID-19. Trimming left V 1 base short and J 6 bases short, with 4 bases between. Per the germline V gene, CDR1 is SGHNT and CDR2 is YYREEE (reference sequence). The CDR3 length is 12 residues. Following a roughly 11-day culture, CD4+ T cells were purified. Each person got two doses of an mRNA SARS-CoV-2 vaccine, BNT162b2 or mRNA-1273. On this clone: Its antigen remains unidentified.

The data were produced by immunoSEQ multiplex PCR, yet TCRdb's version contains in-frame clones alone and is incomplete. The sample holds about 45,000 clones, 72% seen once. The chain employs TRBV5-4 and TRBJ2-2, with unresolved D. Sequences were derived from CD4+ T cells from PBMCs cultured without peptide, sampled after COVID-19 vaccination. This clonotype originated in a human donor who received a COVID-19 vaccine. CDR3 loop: CASSLRSGELFF. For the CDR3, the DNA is TGTGCCAGCAGCTTGAGATCCGGGGAGCTGTTTTTT.